This TCR beta chain was sequenced for a study of ipilimumab plus nivolumab after autologous stem cell transplantation. As for the study in general: Myeloma cases were transplant-naive high-risk or relapsed within 3 years post first autologous transplant.

Clones were sequenced by immunoSEQ multiplex PCR, and TCRdb holds only the in-frame ones, with some missing. The sample has about 4,800 clones; approximately 70% are singletons. Study-wide results and limits: Authors suggest TCR repertoire, Treg phenotype and gut microbiota support further study.

This CDR3 region has 14 residues. V was cut by 0 bases and J by 5 bases, with 8 bases left in between. Germline V gene lookup returns CDR1 LGHNA and CDR2 YSLEER. A note on this clone: What it binds is not known.

Checkpoint therapy with ipilimumab 1 mg/kg began 14 to 28 days after transplant. The sequenced sample was PBMCs, obtained in a trial of ipilimumab plus nivolumab as post-transplant consolidation. The source of this sequence is a male donor with multiple myeloma. The rearrangement uses TRBV4-3 and TRBJ1-3, with unresolved D. CDR3 in DNA: TGCGCCAGCAGCCAAGAATACACTAGAAACACCATATATTTT. It yields the protein CASSQEYTRNTIYF.